This record concerns one T cell receptor beta chain sequence. No antigen is known for it. The sample is drawn from a study of T-cell memory formation after mild COVID-19. At the level of the study: Across donors, TCR clusters were largely donor specific. Study outcomes and limitations: CD4+ clones that contracted lay mainly in CM and EM; CD8+ ones lay in EMRA. Pre-infection memory harbored some responding clones, suggesting cross-reactive memory joined.

V gave up 5 bases and J gave up 0 bases; unmatched junction bases: 7. There are 17 residues in the CDR3. Germline values: CDR1 SEHNR, CDR2 FQNEAQ (reference sequence). TCRdb reanalysed the 5' RACE reads using MiXCR and keeps one entry per CDR3 protein. This sample yields more than 300,000 distinct CDR3 sequences, of which about an eighth are seen a single time; about 24% belongs to the top ten. The chain combines TRBV7-9 with TRBJ2-1; 10 nucleotides match TRBD2. The sequenced sample was PBMCs or a T cell subset sorted from them (not recorded which). This TCR came from a young man who had mild COVID-19 (a few samples of this study predate the infection). Cell type and time point are not known. This chain's CDR3 is CASSEWTSGSSYNEQFF. CDR3 coding DNA: TGTGCCAGCAGCGAATGGACTAGCGGAAGCTCCTACAATGAGCAGTTCTTC.